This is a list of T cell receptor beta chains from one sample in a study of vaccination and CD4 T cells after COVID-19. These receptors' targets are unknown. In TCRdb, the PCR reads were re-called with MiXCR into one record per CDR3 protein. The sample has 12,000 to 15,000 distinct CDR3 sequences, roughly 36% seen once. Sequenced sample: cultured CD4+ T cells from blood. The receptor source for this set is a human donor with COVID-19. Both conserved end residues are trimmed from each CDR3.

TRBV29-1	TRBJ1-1	SVDGGTGVNTEAF
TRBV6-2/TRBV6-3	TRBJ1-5	ASSYQGLTSGPQH
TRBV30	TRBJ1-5	AWSTGSNQPQH
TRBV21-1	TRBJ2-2	ASSKVSGTVGGELF
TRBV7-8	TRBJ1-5	ASSLGSGRNQPQH
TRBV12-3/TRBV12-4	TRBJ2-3	ASKTTGIPDTQY
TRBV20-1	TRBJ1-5	SARPAGTGFLGNQPQH
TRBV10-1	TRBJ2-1	ASSESAHGVNEQF
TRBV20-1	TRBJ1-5	SARGGNQPQH
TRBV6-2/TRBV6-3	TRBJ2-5	ASSYAGLAGGETQY
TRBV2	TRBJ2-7	ASSDGVEQY
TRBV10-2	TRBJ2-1	ASRDSSYNEQF
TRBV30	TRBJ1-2	AWTGINYGYT
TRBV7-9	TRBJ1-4	ASSLGTGADEKLF
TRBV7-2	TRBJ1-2	AIRQGYGYT
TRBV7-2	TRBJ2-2	ASRIGGFTGELF
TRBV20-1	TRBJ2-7	SASKTQNSYEQY
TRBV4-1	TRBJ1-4	ASSQMHEKLF
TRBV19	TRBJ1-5	ASSIARTGLNQPQH
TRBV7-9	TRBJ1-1	ASSPVEGRAF
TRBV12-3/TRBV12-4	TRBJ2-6	ASSLRGAGANVLT
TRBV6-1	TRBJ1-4	ASRGKSFATNEKLF
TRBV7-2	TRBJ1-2	ASSLGRGLNYGYT